This is a list of T cell receptor beta chains from one sample in a study of shared clonotypes between healthy human individuals. Some clones are missing from TCRdb's copy, which holds only in-frame ones; the method was immunoSEQ multiplex PCR. Of under 2.5 million clones listed, around 90% are singletons. Sequenced input: naive CD4+ T cells from PBMCs. These receptors were taken from a man between 18 and 35 years old in good health. Some clones in this sample may be carry-over from other donors' samples. Both conserved end residues are trimmed from each CDR3.

j_call v_call cdr3_aa
TRBJ2-1 TRBV7-3 ASSPTSGGYNEQF
TRBJ1-5 TRBV28 ASSLLEGYADQPQH
TRBJ1-1 TRBV5-1 ASSYDPGGGPLQAF
TRBJ1-5 TRBV18 ASSLSGPSNQPQH
TRBJ2-1 TRBV11-2 ASRTDVEQF
TRBJ2-5 TRBV25-1 ASSEDLQETQY
TRBJ2-4 TRBV5-4 ASSLVQGGKNIQY
TRBJ2-3 TRBV7-2 ASSLSPAGGGTDTQY
TRBJ1-1 TRBV29-1 SAMDLTEAF
TRBJ2-1 TRBV6-5 AVGSLGYNEQF
TRBJ1-5 TRBV2 ASVGSNSNQPQH
TRBJ2-3 TRBV18 ASSSGLAGTTDTQY
TRBJ1-4 TRBV25-1 ASRQSEKLF
TRBJ1-3 TRBV6-5 ASSLSLSGNTIY
TRBJ2-1 TRBV27 ASSFKGLALNEQF
TRBJ1-1 TRBV28 ASSGTGGLNTEAF
TRBJ2-1 TRBV7-2 ASSLTGNEQF
TRBJ2-1 TRBV27 ASSPEGATRSYNEQF
TRBJ1-2 TRBV5-4 ASSSRDGGNYGYT
TRBJ2-7 TRBV5-1 ASSLAGSGYEQY
TRBJ1-5 TRBV11-3 ARPRGLGPHTNQPQH
TRBJ2-1 TRBV15 ATSRAGTGGGDEQF
TRBJ1-4 TRBV14 ASSPTWTSTNEKLF
TRBJ1-1 TRBV19 ASSSPPTGGTEAF
TRBJ2-7 TRBV28 ASSLGLAGAEQY
TRBJ2-7 TRBV4-2 ASSQNRNTYEQY
TRBJ2-4 TRBV19 ASSNSGGWTKNIQY
TRBJ1-1 TRBV6-5 ASSPRVRVNTEAF
TRBJ1-5 TRBV2 ASSELSGRGNQPQH
TRBJ2-3 TRBV12-5 ASGLEAGGSDTQY
TRBJ1-1 TRBV27 ASSPLRDRLVGAF
TRBJ1-4 TRBV6-1 ASSEKGRGEKLF
TRBJ2-7 TRBV11-2 ASSTGTGVWEQY
TRBJ1-1 TRBV5-1 ASSLVQGDNPEAF
TRBJ2-7 TRBV11-2 ASSQAYEQY
TRBJ2-1 TRBV28 ASSPWTVLYNEQF
TRBJ2-1 TRBV18 ASSRQGGYNEQF
TRBJ2-2 TRBV5-4 ASSPSSQAGELF
TRBJ1-5 TRBV7-2 ASSLGFTGQVNQPQH
TRBJ2-1 TRBV9 ASSAAPNNEQF
TRBJ1-1 TRBV5-1 ASSPDGDTEAF
TRBJ2-5 TRBV5-1 ASSLYRWYQETQY
TRBJ1-2 TRBV5-4 ASSLPRQGNYGYT
TRBJ2-2 TRBV6-1 ASSEIRNTGELF
TRBJ2-5 TRBV29-1 SVVFNKETQY
TRBJ1-6 TRBV7-2 ASSLIGAYNSPLH
TRBJ2-2 TRBV7-8 ASSLGSQGTGELF
TRBJ2-5 TRBV10-3 AISATDWTQY
TRBJ2-4 TRBV6-1 ASSEVGGNIQY
TRBJ2-3 TRBV29-1 SVEGTGRTDTQY
TRBJ2-1 TRBV7-3 ASSSFPGGINEQF
TRBJ2-2 TRBV21-1 ASSKASGRGTGELF
TRBJ2-7 TRBV6-6 ASTRTSGYEQY
TRBJ2-2 TRBV2 ATRDTGELF
TRBJ1-1 TRBV15 ATSRDIGGNTEAF
TRBJ1-1 TRBV5-1 ASSYTENTEAF
TRBJ2-3 TRBV7-9 ASSLLADTQY
TRBJ1-4 TRBV29-1 SAWGQGEKLF
TRBJ2-1 TRBV11-3 ASSPRDSYNEQF